These 30 T cell receptor beta chains came from one sample sequenced in a study of CXCR3-negative and CXCR3-positive naive CD8 T cells. UMI-tagged TRB cDNA libraries were built via 5' RACE. TCRdb processed the 5' RACE reads again and assigns one entry to each CDR3 protein, with no DNA. The sample features roughly 100,000 distinct CDR3 sequences, with 0.85% to 1.4% in its top ten. Input material: naive CXCR3- CD8+ T cells from blood. Subset indicated: CD45RO-CCR7+CD27+CD95- naive CD8+ T cells lacking CXCR3 (TNR3-). The receptors were gathered from a human donor in good health. Some clones in this sample may be carry-over from other donors' samples.

V usage is TRBV29-1 and J usage is TRBJ2-7. The CDR3 extends over 12 amino acids. Germline V gives CDR1 SQVTM, CDR2 ANQGSEA. CDR3 protein: CSVEDESYEQYF.

The chain couples TRBV7-6 to TRBJ2-2; without DNA, the TCRdb call of TRBD2 cannot be checked. Germline V gene sequence: CDR1 SGHVS, CDR2 FNYEAQ. The CDR3 sequence is 16 residues long. The CDR3 spells CASSLRTSGETGELFF. The full variable domain, rest sourced from reference TRBV7-6 and TRBJ2-2, is GAGVSQSPRYKVTKRGQDVALRCDPISGHVSLYWYRQALGQGPEFLTYFNYEAQQDKSGLPNDRFSAERPEGSISTLTIQRTEQRDSAMYRCASSLRTSGETGELFFGEGSRLTVL.

The CDR3 loop reads CASREGHYGYTF. The rearrangement joins TRBV25-1 to TRBJ1-2. Germline loops: CDR1 MGHDK, CDR2 SYGVNS. The CDR3 has 12 residues.

The CDR3 sequence is CASSGTALHNEQFF. V and J are TRBV28 and TRBJ2-1; TCRdb indicates TRBD1, and absent DNA this call remains unverified. Germline CDR1 MDHEN, CDR2 SYDVKM. The CDR3 contains 14 residues.

The chain combines TRBV12-2 with TRBJ2-6; TCRdb reports TRBD2, a call that lacks DNA to check it against. TRBV12-2 is a documented pseudogene. This CDR3 comprises 20 residues. The CDR3 here is CASRQRLAGGPESGANVLTF.

The chain has TRBV6-4 and TRBJ2-1. This CDR3 has 13 residues. Germline V gene lookup returns CDR1 MRHNA and CDR2 SNTAGT. CDR3 amino acids: CASSPRPNNEQFF.

The chain combines TRBV7-2 with TRBJ2-3; TCRdb calls TRBD1, which cannot be checked without DNA. The germline gives CDR1 SGHTA, CDR2 FQGNSA. The CDR3 spans 13 residues. CDR3 loop: CASSAGTPDTQYF.

This chain links TRBV3-1 with TRBJ1-5; TCRdb indicates TRBD1, and absent DNA this call remains unverified. CDR1 and CDR2 (germline): LGHDT, YNNKEL (reference sequence). The CDR3 totals 15 residues. The chain's CDR3 is CASSHGTGRDQPQHF.

The chain is built from TRBV7-3 and TRBJ2-7; TCRdb's assignment of TRBD2 cannot be checked, as there is no DNA. The germline V gene has CDR1 SGHTA and CDR2 FQGTGA. The CDR3 loop spans 15 amino acids. This CDR3 reads CASSTGHAGPSEQYF.

The V and J genes are TRBV9 and TRBJ2-1; the D call from TCRdb, TRBD2, cannot be confirmed without DNA. CDR1 is SGDLS and CDR2 is YYNGEE in the germline V gene. The CDR3 extends over 17 amino acids. This CDR3 is CASSGGTSPISYNEQFF.

The chain links TRBV12-3 or TRBV12-4 to TRBJ2-7. The CDR3 is made up of 14 amino acids. CDR3 in amino acids: CASSLMGSSYEQYF.

The V and J genes are TRBV30 and TRBJ1-2; as DNA is missing, the TRBD1 call by TCRdb cannot be tested. The V gene's germline CDR1 is GTSNPN and CDR2 SVGIG (reference sequence). The CDR3 runs to 14 residues. CDR3 sequence reads: CAWSVLKGGYGYTF. The full variable domain, completed using reference TRBV30 and TRBJ1-2, is SQTIHQWPATLVQPVGSPLSLECTVEGTSNPNLYWYRQAAGRGLQLLFYSVGIGQISSEVPQNLSASRPQDRQFILSSKKLLLSDSGFYLCAWSVLKGGYGYTFGSGTRLTVV.

The genes are TRBV18 and TRBJ1-4. Per germline, CDR1 KGHSH and CDR2 LQKENI. The CDR3 has 15 residues. The CDR3 spells CASPPAAATNEKLFF. The entire variable domain, with the rest obtained from reference TRBV18 and TRBJ1-4, is as follows: NAGVMQNPRHLVRRRGQEARLRCSPMKGHSHVYWYRQLPEEGLKFMVYLQKENIIDESGMPKERFSAEFPKEGPSILRIQQVVRGDSAAYFCASPPAAATNEKLFFGSGTQLSVL.

The chain joins TRBV6-5 to TRBJ2-7. The CDR3 length is 13 residues. The V gene's germline CDR1 is MNHEY and CDR2 SVGAGI. The chain's CDR3 is CASSYSKFGEQYF.

This rearrangement joins TRBV7-8 to TRBJ2-5; TCRdb indicates TRBD1, and absent DNA this call remains unverified. Germline V gives CDR1 SGHVS, CDR2 FQNEAQ. CDR3 length: 13 amino acids. The CDR3 region is CASSEQGKETQYF.

The chain employs TRBV29-1 and TRBJ1-1; the D call of TRBD1 rests on TCRdb alone, since no DNA is present to check it. The CDR3 spans 12 residues. CDR1 and CDR2 from the germline V gene are SQVTM and ANQGSEA. CDR3 sequence: CSVGQYNTEAFF.

This sequence joins TRBV29-1 and TRBJ2-1. The CDR3 has 12 residues. The V gene's germline CDR1 is SQVTM and CDR2 ANQGSEA. CDR3 residues: CSVDDSYNEQFF.

The chain joins TRBV29-1 to TRBJ2-7; TCRdb's D call of TRBD1 is untestable without DNA. Germline V gene sequence: CDR1 SQVTM, CDR2 ANQGSEA. The CDR3 sequence is 12 residues long. CDR3 residues: CSVKGTAYEQYF.

The gene calls are TRBV3-1 and TRBJ2-7; TCRdb designates TRBD2, a call that cannot be tested without DNA. The CDR3 loop spans 12 amino acids. From germline, CDR1 is LGHDT and CDR2 YNNKEL (reference sequence). The CDR3 loop reads CASDDSGSEQYF.

CDR3 residues: CASKIYGDTQYF. This chain joins TRBV12-3 or TRBV12-4 and TRBJ2-3. CDR3 length: 12 residues.

The V gene is TRBV28, the J gene TRBJ1-2; no DNA is available, so the TRBD1 call from TCRdb remains unchecked. CDR3 size: 14 residues. The V gene's germline CDR1 is MDHEN and CDR2 SYDVKM. CDR3 sequence: CASSLQGAFYGYTF.

The CDR3 is CSAKGQGAETEAFF. The V and J genes are TRBV20-1 and TRBJ1-1; TCRdb designates TRBD1, a call that cannot be tested without DNA. In germline, CDR1 is DFQATT, CDR2 SNEGSKA (reference sequence). The CDR3 runs to 14 residues.

The rearrangement uses TRBV4-1 and TRBJ2-7; no DNA is available, so the TRBD1 call from TCRdb remains unchecked. CDR3 size: 14 residues. The germline CDR1 and CDR2 sequences are MGHRA and YSYEKL. The CDR3 loop is CASSQDRDNYEQYF.

The chain couples TRBV18 to TRBJ1-4. Germline values: CDR1 KGHSH, CDR2 LQKENI. The CDR3 spans 14 residues. CDR3 amino acids: CASSPTNTNEKLFF.

The chain recombines TRBV23-1 with TRBJ2-1; checking the TCRdb D call of TRBD1 is not possible without DNA. TRBV23-1 is classed as an ORF, of uncertain function. This CDR3 spans 16 amino acids. The CDR3 region is CASSQFRTGTYNEQFF.

This chain links TRBV13 with TRBJ1-6; TCRdb picks TRBD1, but there is no DNA to check that call. The germline gives CDR1 PRHDT, CDR2 FYEKMQ (reference sequence). This CDR3 is 16 amino acids long. The CDR3 here is CASSLGPGHRNSPLHF.

V and J are TRBV20-1 and TRBJ2-7. The germline gives CDR1 DFQATT, CDR2 SNEGSKA (reference sequence). This CDR3 spans 15 amino acids. This chain's CDR3 is CSARVSFYPNYEQYF.

The chain combines TRBV6-6 with TRBJ1-3. This CDR3 is built from 15 residues. Germline V CDR1 and CDR2: MNHNY, SVGAGI (reference sequence). The CDR3 here is CASSYPGVEGNTIYF.

V is TRBV9 and J is TRBJ2-6; no DNA is available, so the TRBD1 call from TCRdb remains unchecked. Germline V CDR1 and CDR2: SGDLS, YYNGEE. There are 16 residues in the CDR3. This CDR3 reads CASSVEGESGANVLTF.

The chain recombines TRBV7-9 with TRBJ2-7; TCRdb's D call, TRBD1, is unchecked because there is no DNA. This CDR3 is 13 amino acids long. The germline V gene has CDR1 SEHNR and CDR2 FQNEAQ (reference sequence). The CDR3 reads CASSGRQGYEQYF.